These 10 T cell receptor beta chains were sequenced from one sample in a study of T cells in Graves' hyperthyroidism and ophthalmopathy. Amplification targeted TCR beta CDR3 regions from RNA transcripts. First-round RT-PCR targeting the TCR CDR3 was performed with the HTBI primer set. Via MiXCR, TCRdb re-called the multiplex PCR reads, giving one row per CDR3 protein. Among 530,000 or so distinct CDR3 sequences, roughly a quarter were seen once, and the ten largest hold about 11%. Material: blood. Receptor source: a woman aged 25-40 years with Graves' ophthalmopathy.

This clonotype was seen repeatedly, ten times or more. The chain employs TRBV14 and TRBJ2-7; D might be TRBD2 (7 bases). V lost 1 base to trimming and J lost 7 bases, with 20 bases between them. The CDR3 covers 16 residues. In germline, CDR1 is SGHDN, CDR2 FVKESK. CDR3 loop: CASSQALVGARGEQYF. CDR3 bases: TGTGCCAGCAGCCAAGCCCTCGTGGGGGCGCGGGGGGAGCAGTACTTC.

About this clonotype itself: A read error may be the cause here, since a much bigger clone is one base away. The chain uses TRBV19 and TRBJ2-7; D tentatively fits TRBD1 or TRBD2 (6 bases each). V lost 4 bases and J lost 3, with 10 bases in between. The CDR3 sequence is 13 residues long. From germline, CDR1 is LNHDA and CDR2 SQIVND (reference sequence). For the CDR3, the DNA is TGTGCCAGTAGTAAAGGGGGACTCTACGAGCAGTACTTC. Its translation is CASSKGGLYEQYF.

This clonotype was seen a handful of times. This chain connects TRBV6-5 to TRBJ1-5, with D maybe TRBD1 (6 bases). The CDR3 consists of 14 residues. The V end was cut by 2 bases, the J end by 3 bases, with 8 bases between. Germline CDR1 and CDR2: MNHEY and SVGAGI. The CDR3 DNA reads as TGTGCCAGCAGTTACGGGGGGCCCAATCAGCCCCAGCATTTT. Amino acid sequence: CASSYGGPNQPQHF.

The chain links TRBV12-3 or TRBV12-4 to TRBJ1-5; D might be TRBD1 (5 bases). This CDR3 has 15 amino acids. Trimming removed 6 bases from V and 5 bases from J, with 17 bases in between. The CDR3 here is CASSPFGGRHQPQHF. The CDR3 nucleotides read TGTGCCAGCAGCCCGTTCGGGGGTCGCCATCAGCCCCAGCATTTT.

To note about this clonotype: Being one base from a much bigger clone, this may be a read error. This sequence joins TRBV11-2 and TRBJ2-6; the D gene could be TRBD1 or TRBD2 (5 bases each). The CDR3 has 18 amino acids. Germline CDR1 and CDR2: SGHAT and FQNNGV. The V gene lost 7 bases and the J gene lost 2 bases, with 21 bases spanning the gap. The CDR3 coding sequence is TGTGCCAGCACCAAACCCGATTGGGGGAGAACTGGGGCCAACGTCCTGACTTTC. This encodes CASTKPDWGRTGANVLTF. Full variable domain (outside the CDR3, taken from reference TRBV11-2 and TRBJ2-6): EAGVAQSPRYKIIEKRQSVAFWCNPISGHATLYWYQQILGQGPKLLIQFQNNGVVDDSQLPKDRFSAERLKGVDSTLKIQPAKLEDSAVYLCASTKPDWGRTGANVLTFGAGSRLTVL.

The V call is TRBV6-2 or TRBV6-3, the J call TRBJ2-7; D is perhaps TRBD1 (5 bases). This CDR3 region has 14 residues. Per the germline V gene, CDR1 is MNHEY and CDR2 is SVGEGT. Between the trimmed V and J ends, which lost 6 bases and 5 bases, there was a span of 17 bases. CDR3 loop: CASRSPTTGHEQYF. The CDR3 bases are TGTGCCAGCAGATCCCCTACAACAGGCCACGAGCAGTACTTC.

Remarks on this clonotype: The junction shows a germline mismatch at one end, possibly a read error. The gene calls are TRBV20-1 and TRBJ2-7, with D hard to call. From germline, CDR1 is DFQATT and CDR2 SNEGSKA (reference sequence). CDR3 length: 11 residues. This chain's CDR3 is CSVIGYDDQYF. The DNA for the CDR3 is TGCAGTGTAATCGGGTATGACGATCAGTACTTC.

This clonotype was detected ten times or more. This chain joins TRBV4-1 and TRBJ1-2; 9 nucleotides match TRBD1. The CDR3 totals 16 residues. Unmatched junction bases numbered 4, after V lost 0 bases and J lost 2 bases. Germline values: CDR1 MGHRA, CDR2 YSYEKL. CDR3 residues: CASSQETDRGNYGYTF. The CDR3 DNA is TGCGCCAGCAGCCAAGAAACCGACAGGGGGAACTATGGCTACACCTTC.

This clonotype has ten or more counts. The chain links TRBV27 to TRBJ1-1; no clear D. This CDR3 spans 14 amino acids. V was cut by 3 bases and J by 0 bases, with 8 bases left in between. Germline V gene sequence: CDR1 MNHEY, CDR2 SMNVEV (reference sequence). DNA for the CDR3: TGTGCCAGCAGTTTTCTTGGGGTGAACACTGAAGCTTTCTTT. Translation gives CASSFLGVNTEAFF.

There are many counts of this clonotype. This rearrangement joins TRBV3-1 to TRBJ1-2, with TRBD1 matching 9 bases. CDR1 is LGHDT, CDR2 YNNKEL, per germline (reference sequence). The CDR3 length is 14 residues. V was clipped by 4 bases and J by 6 bases; unmatched bases: 6. CDR3 residues: CASSRGTGGNGYTF. CDR3 DNA: TGTGCCAGCAGCCGAGGAACAGGGGGCAATGGCTACACCTTC.